This entry lists 18 T cell receptor beta chains sequenced from one sample in a study of blood T cell repertoires in COVID-19 (dated by TCRdb to 2018 to 2020). Library preparation employed the immunoSEQ multiplex PCR assay. Not all clones reach the TCRdb copy of this immuneACCESS table, which keeps in-frame sequences only. Checked studies attribute under half of the gap to unresolved V genes and leave the rest unexplained. A total of fewer than 85,000 clones appear in this sample, under 80% of them only once. The ten largest clonotypes hold about a fifth of the sample. What was sequenced was peripheral blood. These TCRs come from an elderly woman with active or convalescent COVID-19.

The chain couples TRBV28 to TRBJ1-1, with no clear D. The CDR3 is 14 amino acids. Germline lookup yields CDR1 MDHEN and CDR2 SYDVKM. With 6 bases removed from V and 0 bases from J, the gap between germline ends came to 11 bases. CDR3 amino acids: CASSPLGVNTEAFF. Written as DNA, the CDR3 is TGTGCCAGCAGCCCCCTAGGAGTGAACACTGAAGCTTTCTTT.

The rearrangement uses TRBV7-6 and TRBJ2-2; unclear D gene. From germline, CDR1 is SGHVS and CDR2 FNYEAQ. V shed 6 bases and J shed 1 base, with 12 bases lying between them. This CDR3 has 15 amino acids. The CDR3 DNA sequence: TGTGCCAGCAGACAAGACACGGTGAACACCGGGGAGCTGTTTTTT. Protein: CASRQDTVNTGELFF. The full variable domain, its missing parts supplied by reference TRBV7-6 and TRBJ2-2, is GAGVSQSPRYKVTKRGQDVALRCDPISGHVSLYWYRQALGQGPEFLTYFNYEAQQDKSGLPNDRFSAERPEGSISTLTIQRTEQRDSAMYRCASRQDTVNTGELFFGEGSRLTVL.

The chain employs TRBV29-1 and TRBJ2-7; TRBD1 agrees at 7 bases. In germline, CDR1 is SQVTM, CDR2 ANQGSEA. V shed 4 bases, J shed 4 bases, and the junction held 4 bases outside the gene matches. The CDR3 is 12 amino acids. CDR3 sequence: CSVGQGGYEQYF. The CDR3 region has the DNA TGCAGCGTTGGACAGGGTGGGTACGAGCAGTACTTC.

The rearrangement uses TRBV7-6 and TRBJ2-3, with D possibly matching TRBD2 (5 bases). From germline, CDR1 is SGHVS and CDR2 FNYEAQ. The CDR3 is 15 amino acids. V lost 3 bases and J 3 bases, leaving 13 bases between the germline ends. The CDR3 loop is CASSFFGVLTDTQYF. The CDR3 nucleotides are TGTGCCAGCAGCTTTTTCGGGGTGCTGACAGATACGCAGTATTTT.

In this sample, this clone turned up a few times. V and J are TRBV11-2 and TRBJ1-2, with 8 nucleotides matching TRBD1. V was clipped by 1 base and J by 0 bases; unmatched bases: 10. CDR1 and CDR2 (germline): SGHAT, FQNNGV. The CDR3 runs to 18 residues. DNA for the CDR3: TGTGCCAGCAGCTTAGGGACAGGGAGGAGTACAGCTAACTATGGCTACACCTTC. Protein sequence: CASSLGTGRSTANYGYTF. Looking up the rest from reference TRBV11-2 and TRBJ1-2 gives the full variable domain: EAGVAQSPRYKIIEKRQSVAFWCNPISGHATLYWYQQILGQGPKLLIQFQNNGVVDDSQLPKDRFSAERLKGVDSTLKIQPAKLEDSAVYLCASSLGTGRSTANYGYTFGSGTRLTVV.

This clone was recorded a few times. This rearrangement joins TRBV12-3 or TRBV12-4 to TRBJ2-1; no definite D call. The CDR3 extends over 12 amino acids. The ends were cut back, 3 bases at V and 5 bases at J, with 5 bases in the middle. The CDR3 loop is CASSFLNNEQFF. The CDR3 bases are TGTGCCAGCAGTTTTTTAAACAATGAGCAGTTCTTC.

The CDR3 nucleotides are TGTGCCAGCAGTGGAGAGACAGGGGGCAAAGCTTTCTTT. Its translation is CASSGETGGKAFF. The rearrangement uses TRBV25-1 and TRBJ1-1, with 10 nucleotides matching TRBD1. The CDR3 consists of 13 residues. Germline V lookup: CDR1 MGHDK, CDR2 SYGVNS. The trim removed 4 bases at V and 9 bases at J, leaving 5 bases unmatched.

V is TRBV5-1 and J is TRBJ1-1; 8 bases map to TRBD1. Germline CDR1 is SGHRS and CDR2 is YFSETQ. After removal of 4 bases from V and 6 bases from J, the junction contained 11 bases not matched to a gene. The length of the CDR3 is 15 residues. The CDR3 loop is CASSRLQGAGAEAFF. For the CDR3, the DNA is TGCGCCAGCAGCCGGCTGCAGGGGGCGGGAGCTGAAGCTTTCTTT. Based on the CDR3 plus reference TRBV5-1 and TRBJ1-1, the full variable domain is KAGVTQTPRYLIKTRGQQVTLSCSPISGHRSVSWYQQTPGQGLQFLFEYFSETQRNKGNFPGRFSGRQFSNSRSEMNVSTLELGDSALYLCASSRLQGAGAEAFFGQGTRLTVV.

This clone appeared a few times. V is TRBV4-3 and J is TRBJ1-3; 8 bases map to TRBD1. This CDR3 is 15 amino acids long. V lost 4 bases and J lost 2; bases outside the gene matches: 4. Looked up from germline, CDR1 is LGHNA and CDR2 is YSLEER. In DNA form, the CDR3 reads TGCGCCAGCAGCCTCGACAGGGGAACTGGAAACACCATATATTTT. Translation gives CASSLDRGTGNTIYF.

This CDR3 reads CASTRTEAKNIQYF. CDR3 in DNA: TGTGCCAGCACCCGGACTGAAGCCAAAAACATTCAGTACTTC. J is TRBJ2-4 and V is TRBV7-9; D is possibly TRBD2 (5 bases). Trimming stripped 7 bases from V and 0 bases from J, with 10 bases between. The germline CDR1 and CDR2 sequences are SEHNR and FQNEAQ (reference sequence). The CDR3 has 14 amino acids.

The rearrangement links TRBV30 to TRBJ1-6, with 9 positions matching TRBD1. The CDR3 loop spans 14 amino acids. CDR1 and CDR2 from the germline V gene are GTSNPN and SVGIG (reference sequence). The ends lost 5 bases at V and 7 bases at J; junction bases unmatched: 6. The CDR3 DNA reads TGTGCCTGGGGGACAGGGACAGTAAATTCACCCCTCCACTTT. Translation: CAWGTGTVNSPLHF.

The V gene is TRBV2, the J gene TRBJ1-1; the D gene is possibly TRBD1 (5 bases). V was cut by 1 base and J by 5 bases, with 14 bases left in between. There are 15 residues in the CDR3. CDR1 is SNHLY and CDR2 is FYNNEI in the germline V gene. CDR3 protein: CASSEVGPWGTEAFF. The CDR3 DNA reads as TGTGCCAGCAGTGAAGTGGGGCCCTGGGGAACTGAAGCTTTCTTT.

The V gene is TRBV2, the J gene TRBJ2-7; 11 bases are a match to TRBD1. The CDR3 contains 14 residues. Germline V gene data show CDR1 as SNHLY and CDR2 as FYNNEI. V dropped 7 bases and J dropped 3; count of bases not matched to a gene: 5. The CDR3 DNA reads as TGTGCCAGCAATACCGGGACAGGGGGCTACGAGCAGTACTTC. Translated: CASNTGTGGYEQYF.

CDR3 loop: CASSQGRASVGETQYF. For the CDR3, the DNA is TGTGCCAGCAGCCAAGGGCGGGCCTCCGTGGGGGAGACCCAGTACTTC. The chain links TRBV14 to TRBJ2-5; tentative D call: TRBD2 (5 bases). The germline V gene has CDR1 SGHDN and CDR2 FVKESK. Trimming left V 1 base short and J 5 bases short, with 17 bases between. The CDR3 is 16 amino acids. Full variable domain (outside the CDR3, taken from reference TRBV14 and TRBJ2-5): EAGVTQFPSHSVIEKGQTVTLRCDPISGHDNLYWYRRVMGKEIKFLLHFVKESKQDESGMPNNRFLAERTGGTYSTLKVQPAELEDSGVYFCASSQGRASVGETQYFGPGTRLLVL.

The chain carries TRBV4-3 and TRBJ1-5; 11 nucleotides line up with TRBD1. The CDR3 runs 15 residues. With V trimmed by 5 bases and J by 6 bases, 6 bases remained unmatched. Germline CDR1 and CDR2: LGHNA and YSLEER. The chain's CDR3 is CASSWDRGGGQPQHF. The CDR3 DNA sequence: TGCGCCAGCAGCTGGGACAGGGGGGGAGGTCAGCCCCAGCATTTT.

The chain has TRBV7-8 and TRBJ1-2; 7 nucleotides line up with TRBD1. The CDR3 totals 15 residues. V was clipped by 10 bases and J by 0 bases; unmatched bases: 11. Germline CDR1 SGHVS, CDR2 FQNEAQ. CDR3 DNA: TGTGCCACACAAATAACAGGGGATCCTAACTATGGCTACACCTTC. This gives the protein CATQITGDPNYGYTF.

The chain employs TRBV3-1 (or the pseudogene TRBV3-2) and TRBJ2-7; 9 bases align to TRBD2. The J segment lost 2 bases and the V segment lost 3 bases, leaving 14 bases of the junction unmatched. CDR1 LGHDT and CDR2 YNNKEL come from the germline V gene (reference sequence). The CDR3 extends over 18 amino acids. The chain's CDR3 is CASSHPAQRRGGTYEQYF. CDR3 nucleotide sequence: TGTGCCAGCAGCCACCCGGCACAAAGGCGGGGGGGAACCTACGAGCAGTACTTC.

In regard to this clone: The junction shows a germline mismatch at one end, possibly a read error. This sequence joins TRBV5-6 and TRBJ2-7, with 8 bases lining up with TRBD1. CDR3 length: 12 amino acids. Per the germline V gene, CDR1 is SGHDT and CDR2 is YYEEEE. CDR3 region: CASSPTGQGVLF. Here the CDR3 DNA reads TGTGCCAGCAGCCCTACCGGACAGGGCGTCCTCTTC.